The sequence of this T cell receptor (beta chain) was determined in a study of cytomegalovirus exposure and HLA in healthy donors. Regarding the study as a whole: According to reports, the classifier identified cytomegalovirus status with high specificity and sensitivity. The tendency of first-cohort TCR clusters to co-occur in the 100 to 150 validation repertoires was identified by a subsequent analysis. Many donors shared some public TCRs, even though most TCR sequences were rare. Altogether, 170 or so TCR beta chains were recorded as cytomegalovirus-associated.

Profiling relied on immunoSEQ multiplex PCR, and the TCRdb table lists in-frame clones only, not all of them. The profile shows 150,000 to 200,000 clones, around 86% of them singletons. V dropped 5 bases and J dropped 6 bases, with 10 bases sitting between them. CDR3 size: 11 residues. Germline CDR1 is DFQATT and CDR2 is SNEGSKA (reference sequence). Of note for this clone: Its antigen is still unknown.

This receptor was taken from a woman younger than 30 in good health and CMV-seronegative. Sequences were obtained from PBMCs. The V call is TRBV20-1, the J call TRBJ1-2, with D maybe TRBD1 (6 bases). The CDR3 loop is CSAGTRDGYTF. CDR3 bases: TGCAGTGCTGGGACACGGGATGGCTACACCTTC.